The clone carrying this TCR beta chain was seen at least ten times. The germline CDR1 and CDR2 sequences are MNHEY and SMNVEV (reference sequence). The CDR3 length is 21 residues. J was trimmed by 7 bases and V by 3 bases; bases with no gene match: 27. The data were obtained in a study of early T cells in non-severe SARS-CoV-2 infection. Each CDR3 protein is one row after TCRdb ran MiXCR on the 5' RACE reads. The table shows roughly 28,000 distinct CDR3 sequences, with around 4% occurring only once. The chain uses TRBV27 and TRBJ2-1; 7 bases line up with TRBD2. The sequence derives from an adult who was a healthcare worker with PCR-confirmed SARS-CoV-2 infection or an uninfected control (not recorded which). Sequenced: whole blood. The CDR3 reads CASSLEGGFFVAGASRNEQFF. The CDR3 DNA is TGTGCCAGCAGTTTGGAGGGAGGGTTCTTTGTGGCGGGAGCCTCCCGTAATGAGCAGTTCTTC.